These T cell receptor beta chains were read from a single sample in a study of blood T cell repertoires in COVID-19. The assay was immunoSEQ multiplex PCR, and TCRdb's table has in-frame clones only and misses some. The repertoire holds over 150,000 clones, with approximately 84% as singletons. The material sequenced was PBMCs or T cells enriched from blood (not recorded which). The receptors derive from a woman aged 25 to 39 who had recovered from COVID-19. Each CDR3 is given with its conserved first and last residue. A D gene is named only where the DNA matches it firmly. Size tells how often a clone was seen (once, few, many) or the class of an expanded clone, and some rows leave it out.

.	TRBV28	TRBJ2-3	.	TGTGCCAGCAGTTTGTTTGAGGGTTCCACAGATACGCAGTATTTT	CASSLFEGSTDTQYF
TRBD1	TRBV7-9	TRBJ1-2	.	TGTGCCAGCAGCTTAGCGAGAGGGACAGGGGATGGCTACACCTTC	CASSLARGTGDGYTF
TRBD1	TRBV7-8	TRBJ1-6	.	TGTGCCAGCAGCTTCGAGGGGGCCAGGTCACCCCTCCACTTT	CASSFEGARSPLHF
.	TRBV4-2	TRBJ1-4	.	TGTGCCAGCAGCCTGGGGGGGAGGGATGAAAAACTGTTTTTT	CASSLGGRDEKLFF
TRBD2	TRBV2	TRBJ2-1	once	TGTGCCAGCAGGATACCGGGACTAGCGGGAATTGGTGAGCAGTTCTTC	CASRIPGLAGIGEQFF
TRBD1	TRBV30	TRBJ1-5	.	TGTGCCTGGAGCGGCCGGGACAGGGGAGTCTTGGGCAATCAGCCCCAGCATTTT	CAWSGRDRGVLGNQPQHF
TRBD2	TRBV6-2/TRBV6-3	TRBJ2-7	.	TGTGCCAGCAGTCAAATAGCGGGAGAGGACGACGAGCAGTACTTC	CASSQIAGEDDEQYF
.	TRBV10-2	TRBJ2-4	.	TGCGCCAGCAGTGATATGCTCGGCGGTGGAAACATTCAGTACTTC	CASSDMLGGGNIQYF
TRBD1	TRBV18	TRBJ1-2	few	TGTGCCAGCTCACCCATGGGGACAGGGGAAGGCTACACCTTC	CASSPMGTGEGYTF
TRBD1	TRBV10-3	TRBJ1-5	.	TGTGCCATCAGTGAGTCTATGACAGGGCTCGGCAATCAGCCCCAGCATTTT	CAISESMTGLGNQPQHF
.	TRBV20-1	TRBJ1-4	.	TGCAGTGCTAGAGATATCGAAAAACTGTTTTTT	CSARDIEKLFF
TRBD1	TRBV5-1	TRBJ1-5	.	TGCGCCAGCAGGCCCGGACAGGACCCTTATAGCAATCAGCCCCAGCATTTT	CASRPGQDPYSNQPQHF
TRBD1	TRBV7-9	TRBJ1-6	once	TGTGCCAGCAGTAACCGGGACAGGGTTAATTCACCCCTCCACTTT	CASSNRDRVNSPLHF
.	TRBV15	TRBJ1-1	.	TGTGCCACCAGCGAGGCGACCCGGGTTGAAGCTTTCTTT	CATSEATRVEAFF
.	TRBV2	TRBJ2-1	.	TGTGCCAGCAACGACGGGTACAATGAGCAGTTCTTC	CASNDGYNEQFF
.	TRBV7-3	TRBJ2-3	.	TGTGCCAGCAGCTTTGGTACTAGCACAGATACGCAGTATTTT	CASSFGTSTDTQYF
TRBD1	TRBV24-1	TRBJ1-4	.	TGTGCCACCAGTGATAGCGGACAGGGAACTAATGAAAAACTGTTTTTT	CATSDSGQGTNEKLFF
TRBD1	TRBV5-6	TRBJ2-7	once	TGTGCCAGCAGCTCTCCTCTGGGCCGGACAGGGAACCCCGAGCAGTACTTC	CASSSPLGRTGNPEQYF
.	TRBV7-6	TRBJ2-5	.	TGTGCCAGCAGCTCGGAAGAGACCCAGTACTTC	CASSSEETQYF
.	TRBV11-1	TRBJ2-1	few	TGTGCCAGCAGCTTAATCGGAGATTCCTACAATGAGCAGTTCTTC	CASSLIGDSYNEQFF
.	TRBV5-5	TRBJ1-1	.	TGTGCCAGCAGCTTATACTCTGAAGCTTTCTTT	CASSLYSEAFF
.	TRBV28	TRBJ2-1	.	TGTGCCAGCAGTCGTAACCCCGGGATTCCCACCAATGAGCAGTTCTTC	CASSRNPGIPTNEQFF
TRBD1	TRBV7-3	TRBJ2-1	.	TGTGCCAGCAGCCCCAGGGGGCTTAGCTCCTACAATGAGCAGTTCTTC	CASSPRGLSSYNEQFF
TRBD2	TRBV5-4	TRBJ2-3	once	TGTGCCAGCAGCTTCCCACTAGCGGGAGTTGGGGATACGCAGTATTTT	CASSFPLAGVGDTQYF
.	TRBV9	TRBJ1-3	.	TGTGCCTCGAGCAGGTATCAGGGAACTGGAAACACCATATATTTT	CASSRYQGTGNTIYF
TRBD2	TRBV6-5	TRBJ2-2	.	TGTGCCAGCAGTTTTATGGGGAGGGCCTTGGTCGGGGAGCTGTTTTTT	CASSFMGRALVGELFF
TRBD2	TRBV9	TRBJ2-5	.	TGTGCCAGCAGCGTAAGTGGCAGCGGGAGCGATGAGACCCAGTACTTC	CASSVSGSGSDETQYF
TRBD1	TRBV28	TRBJ1-5	.	TGTGCCAGCATATCAGGGGGCAATGGGAATCAGCCCCAGCATTTT	CASISGGNGNQPQHF
.	TRBV28	TRBJ1-5	.	TGTGCCAGCAGTTACTCCCCCGTGGGGGGGTCCAATCAGCCCCAGCATTTT	CASSYSPVGGSNQPQHF
.	TRBV19	TRBJ2-5	.	TGTGCCAGTAGTATTGGAGGACTTGGAGAGACCCAGTACTTC	CASSIGGLGETQYF
.	TRBV28	TRBJ1-2	.	TGTGCCAGCAGTTCCCACCAGATCTATGGCTACACCTTC	CASSSHQIYGYTF
TRBD1	TRBV28	TRBJ1-2	.	TGTGCCAGCAGCCGGGACAGGGCGAACTATGGCTACACCTTC	CASSRDRANYGYTF
.	TRBV6-5	TRBJ2-7	few	TGTGCCAGCAGTTACTCGACTAGTTCTGGCGAGCAGTACTTC	CASSYSTSSGEQYF
.	TRBV5-6	TRBJ2-2	.	TGTGCCAGCAGCTTGACCATCTTGGTGAGAGGATCCGGGGAGCTGTTTTTT	CASSLTILVRGSGELFF
TRBD1	TRBV5-1	TRBJ2-7	.	TGCGCCAGCAGCTTGGTACCGGGACAGGGCTACGAGCAGTACTTC	CASSLVPGQGYEQYF
.	TRBV9	TRBJ2-1	.	TGTGCCAGCAGCGTACAGAGGGAGAAACTCGATGAGCAGTTCTTC	CASSVQREKLDEQFF
.	TRBV9	TRBJ2-1	.	TGTGCCAGCAGCGTACGAGATGAGCAGTTCTTC	CASSVRDEQFF
.	TRBV15	TRBJ1-1	few	TGTGCCACCAGCAGAGATCGGGGGAACACTGAAGCTTTCTTT	CATSRDRGNTEAFF
.	TRBV6-5	TRBJ2-6	.	TGTGCCAGCATTCAAAACGGGGAAAACGTCCTGACTTTC	CASIQNGENVLTF
TRBD1	TRBV7-8	TRBJ1-5	.	TGTGCCAGCAGCCTACTACAGGGGGCGTTCAATCAGCCCCAGCATTTT	CASSLLQGAFNQPQHF
.	TRBV29-1	TRBJ1-4	.	TGCAGCGTTGAATTCGGACAGTCGGGAGAAAAACTGTTTTTT	CSVEFGQSGEKLFF